The 12 T cell receptor beta chains below all came from one sample that was sequenced in a study of PD-1 blockade in mismatch repair-deficient tumors. Assay used: immunoSEQ multiplex PCR; TCRdb lists only in-frame clones, some missing. This table has over 20,000 clones, 83% appearing once. The material was peripheral blood, obtained 12 weeks after starting pembrolizumab. These receptors were taken from an adult with mismatch repair-deficient cancer.

This chain connects TRBV7-2 to TRBJ2-2; TRBD2 matches at 9 bases. The V and J ends lost 3 bases and 8 bases, in that order; junction bases with no gene match: 4. The CDR3 runs to 14 residues. Germline values: CDR1 SGHTA, CDR2 FQGNSA. The CDR3 region is CASSFSGSWGELFF. The CDR3 region has the DNA TGTGCCAGCAGCTTTAGCGGGAGTTGGGGGGAGCTGTTTTTT.

The chain links TRBV10-3 to TRBJ2-1, with D perhaps TRBD2 (6 bases). CDR3 length: 16 residues. CDR1 is ENHRY and CDR2 is SYGVKD in the germline V gene. Trimming left V 5 bases short and J 2 bases short, with 16 bases between. The CDR3 loop is CAISTEAGPPYNEQFF. The CDR3 bases are TGTGCCATCAGTACCGAGGCGGGGCCACCCTACAATGAGCAGTTCTTC.

The V call is TRBV5-6, the J call TRBJ2-2, with 7 positions matching TRBD2. J was trimmed by 4 bases and V by 4 bases; bases with no gene match: 7. Germline CDR1 and CDR2: SGHDT and YYEEEE. CDR3 length: 15 residues. The CDR3 bases are TGTGCCAGCAGCCCCCCGGGAGGACCCACCGGGGAGCTGTTTTTT. Encoded protein: CASSPPGGPTGELFF.

The chain combines TRBV11-2 with TRBJ2-1, with no clear D. Germline values: CDR1 SGHAT, CDR2 FQNNGV. CDR3 length: 16 amino acids. V gave up 2 bases and J gave up 4 bases, with 15 bases separating them. The CDR3 spells CASSLSRNYGYNEQFF. The CDR3 DNA follows: TGTGCCAGCAGCTTAAGCCGGAACTACGGATACAATGAGCAGTTCTTC.

The V call is TRBV28, the J call TRBJ2-1; the match to TRBD2 covers 10 bases. Trimming removed 6 bases from V and 4 bases from J; junction bases left unmatched: 9. CDR3 length: 16 amino acids. Germline CDR1 reads MDHEN; CDR2 reads SYDVKM. DNA of the CDR3: TGTGCCAGCAGGGCCGAAACTAGCGGGACATACAATGAGCAGTTCTTC. Protein: CASRAETSGTYNEQFF.

This clone is a singleton in its sample. The chain couples TRBV14 to TRBJ2-1, with a tentative D call TRBD2 (5 bases). The CDR3 extends over 14 amino acids. The V end lost 4 bases, the J end lost 0 bases, and 7 bases lay between the germline ends. CDR1 and CDR2 from the germline V gene are SGHDN and FVKESK. CDR3 protein: CASSLAFSYNEQFF. In DNA form, the CDR3 reads TGTGCCAGCAGCCTAGCGTTCTCCTACAATGAGCAGTTCTTC.

The chain employs TRBV4-1 and TRBJ1-2, with D tentatively TRBD1 (6 bases). Per the germline V gene, CDR1 is MGHRA and CDR2 is YSYEKL. CDR3 length: 15 amino acids. V was clipped by 4 bases and J by 6 bases, with 18 bases between them. Here the CDR3 DNA reads TGCGCCAGCAGCCCCTTACAGGGCCCGACTGATGGCTACACCTTC. This encodes CASSPLQGPTDGYTF.

V is TRBV5-1 and J is TRBJ2-5; D gene unclear. Germline V CDR1 and CDR2: SGHRS, YFSETQ. The CDR3 is made up of 12 amino acids. Trimming stripped 4 bases from V and 5 bases from J, with 9 bases between. The CDR3 nucleotides read TGCGCCAGCAGCAAGGACGATGAGACCCAGTACTTC. Protein: CASSKDDETQYF.

The chain couples TRBV16 to TRBJ2-1; D gene ambiguous. CDR3 length equals 12 residues. Trimming cost V 2 bases and J 6 bases, with 5 bases left between them. Germline lookup yields CDR1 KGHSY and CDR2 FQNENV. The DNA of the CDR3 is TGTGCCAGCAGCCAAAATACCAATGAGCAGTTCTTC. Translated: CASSQNTNEQFF.

Here the CDR3 DNA reads TGTGCCAGCAGTGAAGGGACAGGGTACTACAATGAGCAGTTCTTC. Its translation: CASSEGTGYYNEQFF. The chain joins TRBV6-4 to TRBJ2-1; 9 bases agree with TRBD1. The J segment lost 3 bases and the V segment lost 3 bases, leaving 3 bases of the junction unmatched. CDR1 is MRHNA and CDR2 is SNTAGT in the germline V gene. The CDR3 loop spans 15 amino acids.

The gene calls are TRBV20-1 and TRBJ2-7, with D unresolved. The germline V and J ends were trimmed by 3 bases and 3 bases, with 6 bases remaining between them. Germline V CDR1 and CDR2: DFQATT, SNEGSKA (reference sequence). This CDR3 has 11 amino acids. CDR3 coding DNA: TGCAGTGCTAGGGCGGACTACGAGCAGTACTTC. Translating gives CSARADYEQYF.

The rearrangement links TRBV29-1 to TRBJ2-1; TRBD2 matches 11 bases. The CDR3 covers 14 residues. Unmatched junction bases numbered 5, after V lost 3 bases and J lost 7 bases. CDR1 SQVTM and CDR2 ANQGSEA come from the germline V gene. The CDR3 loop reads CSVEGLAEGNEQFF. The DNA for the CDR3 is TGCAGCGTTGAGGGACTAGCGGAGGGGAATGAGCAGTTCTTC.